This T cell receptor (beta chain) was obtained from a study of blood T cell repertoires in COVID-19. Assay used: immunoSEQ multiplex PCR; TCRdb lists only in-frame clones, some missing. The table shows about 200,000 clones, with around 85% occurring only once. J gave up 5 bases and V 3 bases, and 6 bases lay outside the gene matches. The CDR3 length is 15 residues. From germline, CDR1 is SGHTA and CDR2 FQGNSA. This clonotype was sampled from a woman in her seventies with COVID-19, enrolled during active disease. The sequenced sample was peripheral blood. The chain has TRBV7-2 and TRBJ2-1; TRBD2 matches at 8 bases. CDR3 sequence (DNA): TGTGCCAGCAGCTTGAAGTTAGCGGGAAACAATGAGCAGTTCTTC. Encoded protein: CASSLKLAGNNEQFF.